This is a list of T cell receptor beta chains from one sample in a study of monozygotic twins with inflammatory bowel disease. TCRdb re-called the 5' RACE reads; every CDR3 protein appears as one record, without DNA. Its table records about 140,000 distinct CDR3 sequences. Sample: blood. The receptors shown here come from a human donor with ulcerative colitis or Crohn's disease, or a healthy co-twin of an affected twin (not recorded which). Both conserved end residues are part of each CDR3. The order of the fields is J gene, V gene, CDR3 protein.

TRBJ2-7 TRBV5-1 CASSLTAKYYEQYF
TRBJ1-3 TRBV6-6 CASRHIREQGTIYF
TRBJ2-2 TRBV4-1 CASSQGRGQGSTGELFF
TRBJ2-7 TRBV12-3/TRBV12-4 CASSLARTSYEQYF
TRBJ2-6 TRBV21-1 CASSKALYRGGSGANVLTF
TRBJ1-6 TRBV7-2 CASSLETGLSPLHF
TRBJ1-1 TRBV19 CASSILPGQGAAEAFF
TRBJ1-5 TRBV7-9 CASSPGWDRVNQPQHF
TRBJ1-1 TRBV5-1 CASSQGARGGTEAFF
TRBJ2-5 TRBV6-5 CASSYSGTPETQYF
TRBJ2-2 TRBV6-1 CASSDSRGWGFVGELFF
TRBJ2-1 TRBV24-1 CATSDSLSNRGTNEQFF
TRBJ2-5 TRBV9 CASSVEGDGRGAKETQYF
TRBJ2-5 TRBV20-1 CSARGQNVGTQYF
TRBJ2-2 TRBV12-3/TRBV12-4 CASSLETGTGTGELFF
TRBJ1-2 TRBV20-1 CSARTGPGGYTF
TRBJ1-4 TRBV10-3 CAISEEGGKSEKLFF
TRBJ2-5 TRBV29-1 CSVRTDQETQYF
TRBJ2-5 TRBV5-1 CASSLEDQETQYF
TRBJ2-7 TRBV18 CASSLTGGRAEQYF
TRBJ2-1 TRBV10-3 CAIFPDRDRVLDEQFF
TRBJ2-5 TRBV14 CASSQARGLGETQYF
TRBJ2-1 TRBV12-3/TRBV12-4 CASSVDRINNEQFF
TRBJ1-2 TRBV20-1 CSARRPHDGYTF
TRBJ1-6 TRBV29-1 CSVGLGVDSPLHF
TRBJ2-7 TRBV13 CASSSPADYEQYF
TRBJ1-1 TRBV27 CASRNPGQGAMNTEAFF